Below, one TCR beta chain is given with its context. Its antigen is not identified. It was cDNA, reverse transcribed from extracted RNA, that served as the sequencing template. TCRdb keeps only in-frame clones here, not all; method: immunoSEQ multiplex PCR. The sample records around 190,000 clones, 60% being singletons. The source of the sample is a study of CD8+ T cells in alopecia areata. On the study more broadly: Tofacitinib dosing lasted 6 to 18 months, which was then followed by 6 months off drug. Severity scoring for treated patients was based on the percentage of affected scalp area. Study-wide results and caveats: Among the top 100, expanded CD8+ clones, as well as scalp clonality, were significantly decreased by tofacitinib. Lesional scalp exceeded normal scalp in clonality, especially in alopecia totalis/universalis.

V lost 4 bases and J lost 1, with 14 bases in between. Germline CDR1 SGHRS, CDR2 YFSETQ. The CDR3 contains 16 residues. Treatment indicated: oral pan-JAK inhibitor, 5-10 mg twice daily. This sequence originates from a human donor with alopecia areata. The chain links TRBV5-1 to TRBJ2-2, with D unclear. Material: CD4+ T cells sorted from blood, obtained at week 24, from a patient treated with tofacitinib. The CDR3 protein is CASSPSVGGNTGELFF. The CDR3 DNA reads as TGCGCCAGCAGCCCGTCGGTCGGCGGGAACACCGGGGAGCTGTTTTTT.